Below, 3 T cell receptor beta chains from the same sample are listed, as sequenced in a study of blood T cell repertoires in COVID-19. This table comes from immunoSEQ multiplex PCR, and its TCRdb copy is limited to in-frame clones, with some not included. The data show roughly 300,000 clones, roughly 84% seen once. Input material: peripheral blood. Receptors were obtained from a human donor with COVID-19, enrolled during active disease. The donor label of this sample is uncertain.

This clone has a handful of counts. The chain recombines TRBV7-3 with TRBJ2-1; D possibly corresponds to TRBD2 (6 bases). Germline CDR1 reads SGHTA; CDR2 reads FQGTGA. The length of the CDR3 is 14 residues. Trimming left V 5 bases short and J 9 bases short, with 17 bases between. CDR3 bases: TGTGCCAGCAGCCTGGACCAACTAGCAAGTGAGCAGTTCTTC. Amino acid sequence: CASSLDQLASEQFF.

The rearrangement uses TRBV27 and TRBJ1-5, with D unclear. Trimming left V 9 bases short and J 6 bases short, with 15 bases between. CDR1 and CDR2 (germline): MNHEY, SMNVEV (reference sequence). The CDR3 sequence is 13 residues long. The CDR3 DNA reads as TGTGCCAGTAGCCGGGAGACTTTTCAGCCCCAGCATTTT. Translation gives CASSRETFQPQHF.

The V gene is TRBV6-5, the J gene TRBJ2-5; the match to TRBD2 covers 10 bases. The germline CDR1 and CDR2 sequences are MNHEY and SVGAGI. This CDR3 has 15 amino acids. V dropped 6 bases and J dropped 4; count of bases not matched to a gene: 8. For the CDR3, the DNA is TGTGCCAGCAGAAAAATCAGCGGGAGGGGAGAGACCCAGTACTTC. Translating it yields CASRKISGRGETQYF.